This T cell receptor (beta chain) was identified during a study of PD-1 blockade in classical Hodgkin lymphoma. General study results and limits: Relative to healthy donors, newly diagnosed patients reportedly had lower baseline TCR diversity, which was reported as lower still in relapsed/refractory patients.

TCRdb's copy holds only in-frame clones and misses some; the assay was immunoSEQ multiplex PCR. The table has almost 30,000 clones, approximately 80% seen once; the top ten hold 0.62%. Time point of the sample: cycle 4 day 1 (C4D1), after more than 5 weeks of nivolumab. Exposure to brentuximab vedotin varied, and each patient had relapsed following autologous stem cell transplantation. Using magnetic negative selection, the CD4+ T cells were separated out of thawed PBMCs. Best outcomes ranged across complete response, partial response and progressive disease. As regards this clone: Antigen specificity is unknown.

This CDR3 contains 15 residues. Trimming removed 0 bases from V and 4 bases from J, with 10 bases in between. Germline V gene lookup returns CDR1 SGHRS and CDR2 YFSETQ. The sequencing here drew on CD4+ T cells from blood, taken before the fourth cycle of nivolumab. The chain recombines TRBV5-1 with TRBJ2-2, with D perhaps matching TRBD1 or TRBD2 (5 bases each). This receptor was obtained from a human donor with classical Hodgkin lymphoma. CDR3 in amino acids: CASSLGGPGTGELFF. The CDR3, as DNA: TGCGCCAGCAGCTTGGGGGGACCTGGCACCGGGGAGCTGTTTTTT.